The next 25 T cell receptor beta chains were all read from a single sample in a study of T-cell reconstitution after alpha-beta-depleted transplantation in children. Using unique molecular identifiers, the investigators prepared the TCRbeta library. TCRdb fed the PCR reads into MiXCR, producing one record per CDR3 protein. The sample shows about 590,000 distinct CDR3 sequences, around 13% of them seen only once. The sample in question was PBMCs, mostly from graft donor cells, obtained 360 days after TCRalphabeta/CD19-depleted stem cell transplant. All receptors derive from a male patient younger than 18 who had a stem cell transplant for acute myeloid leukemia, so the T cells may come from the graft donor.

This chain uses TRBV18 with TRBJ2-1; D gene ambiguous. Looked up from germline, CDR1 is KGHSH and CDR2 is LQKENI. The V end lost 1 base, the J end lost 0 bases, and 10 bases lay between the germline ends. The CDR3 is 16 residues long. CDR3 residues: CASSPLRACSYNEQFF. The CDR3 DNA sequence: TGTGCCAGCTCACCACTCCGGGCCTGCTCCTACAATGAGCAGTTCTTC.

Ten or more counts support this clonotype. V usage is TRBV24-1 and J usage is TRBJ2-1, with D perhaps being TRBD1 or TRBD2 (11 bases each). CDR1 and CDR2 from the germline V gene are KGHDR and SFDVKD. CDR3 size: 22 residues. Trimming removed 3 bases from V and 2 bases from J, with 31 bases in between. DNA of the CDR3: TGTGCCACCAGTGATACTTCCGGGACAGGGGGACTAGCGGTGTCCCCCTACAATGAGCAGTTCTTC. Translation gives CATSDTSGTGGLAVSPYNEQFF.

This clonotype was seen a handful of times. This chain links TRBV7-3 with TRBJ2-5, with D maybe TRBD2 (6 bases). V was cut by 4 bases and J by 5 bases, with 14 bases left in between. CDR1 and CDR2 from the germline V gene are SGHTA and FQGTGA. The CDR3 sequence is 14 residues long. The CDR3 region has the DNA TGTGCCAGCAGCTCCTCCGGGAGCCGGGAGACCCAGTACTTC. Protein sequence: CASSSSGSRETQYF. Combining the CDR3 with reference TRBV7-3 and TRBJ2-5 gives the whole variable domain GAGVSQTPSNKVTEKGKYVELRCDPISGHTALYWYRQSLGQGPEFLIYFQGTGAADDSGLPNDRFFAVRPEGSVSTLKIQRTERGDSAVYLCASSSSGSRETQYFGPGTRLLVL.

At least ten counts were recorded for this clonotype. The V gene is TRBV10-3, the J gene TRBJ2-7, with a weak D call TRBD1 (5 bases). The germline CDR1 and CDR2 sequences are ENHRY and SYGVKD. This CDR3 has 14 amino acids. V was pared by 0 bases and J by 3 bases, with 9 bases between. CDR3 sequence: CAISESSGRYEQYF. The CDR3 DNA sequence: TGTGCCATCAGTGAGTCGTCAGGGCGCTACGAGCAGTACTTC.

This clonotype was detected only a few times. The chain employs TRBV29-1 and TRBJ1-5; 9 positions agree with TRBD1. Germline CDR1 reads SQVTM; CDR2 reads ANQGSEA. The CDR3 contains 14 residues. The junction had 9 bases not matched to a gene; V was cut back by 6 bases and J by 6 bases. The CDR3, as DNA: TGCAGCGTGGGCGAGGACAGGGGTTTTCAGCCCCAGCATTTT. Translation: CSVGEDRGFQPQHF.

This clonotype was seen only a few times. The chain joins TRBV20-1 to TRBJ2-2; TRBD2 might be the D (5 bases). Germline loops: CDR1 DFQATT, CDR2 SNEGSKA (reference sequence). V was shortened by 1 base and J by 0 bases, with 9 bases between the two germline ends. The CDR3 has 15 amino acids. CDR3 protein: CSARASLANTGELFF. The CDR3 DNA sequence: TGCAGTGCTAGAGCTAGCCTCGCGAACACCGGGGAGCTGTTTTTT.

The chain combines TRBV4-3 with TRBJ2-6; weak D call: TRBD2 (5 bases). The V and J ends lost 0 bases and 4 bases respectively, with 13 bases between them. CDR3 size: 17 residues. Germline values: CDR1 LGHNA, CDR2 YSLEER. Here the CDR3 reads CASSQEFGIAGANVLTF. The CDR3 nucleotides read TGCGCCAGCAGCCAAGAATTCGGGATCGCGGGGGCCAACGTCCTGACTTTC.

J is TRBJ2-1 and V is TRBV3-1; D perhaps matches TRBD2 (5 bases). CDR1 LGHDT and CDR2 YNNKEL come from the germline V gene (reference sequence). The germline V and J ends were trimmed by 0 bases and 5 bases, with 17 bases remaining between them. CDR3 length equals 17 residues. The chain's CDR3 is CASSQDSVSGIHNEQFF. The CDR3 nucleotides are TGTGCCAGCAGCCAAGATAGTGTTTCGGGGATCCACAATGAGCAGTTCTTC.

The sample holds a few counts of this clonotype. The V call is TRBV28, the J call TRBJ1-1, with D possibly TRBD1 on 5 matching bases. The germline V and J ends were trimmed by 5 bases and 1 base, with 17 bases remaining between them. Germline assignment: CDR1 MDHEN and CDR2 SYDVKM. CDR3 length equals 16 residues. DNA of the CDR3: TGTGCCAGCAGTCTCGAAGGGGTCTTAGGGAACACTGAAGCTTTCTTT. This sequence encodes CASSLEGVLGNTEAFF.

The rearrangement uses TRBV15 and TRBJ2-4; tentatively, D is TRBD1 (5 bases). Looked up from germline, CDR1 is LNHNV and CDR2 is YYDKDF (reference sequence). The germline V and J ends were trimmed by 5 bases and 5 bases, with 13 bases remaining between them. The CDR3 totals 14 residues. CDR3 amino acids: CATSDRQNQNIQYF. The CDR3 coding sequence is TGTGCCACCAGCGACCGACAGAACCAAAACATTCAGTACTTC.

This clonotype occurred a few times. This chain connects TRBV12-3 or TRBV12-4 to TRBJ2-1; 14 bases are shared with TRBD2. V lost 5 bases to trimming and J lost 8 bases; unmatched junction nucleotides: 5. This CDR3 has 15 amino acids. CDR3 residues: CASSGGLAGVYEQFF. CDR3 nucleotides: TGTGCCAGCAGTGGGGGACTAGCGGGAGTATATGAGCAGTTCTTC.

This sequence joins TRBV12-3 or TRBV12-4 and TRBJ1-2; 9 bases align to TRBD1. This CDR3 region has 15 residues. V shed 5 bases, J shed 4 bases, and the junction held 8 bases outside the gene matches. The CDR3 sequence: CASSPRDRAIYGYTF. In nucleotides, the CDR3 is TGTGCCAGCAGTCCCCGGGACAGGGCCATCTATGGCTACACCTTC.

The gene calls are TRBV9 and TRBJ2-1; no clear D. Germline V CDR1 and CDR2: SGDLS, YYNGEE. V was cut by 0 bases and J by 8 bases, with 6 bases left in between. CDR3 length equals 12 residues. Here the CDR3 DNA reads TGTGCCAGCAGCGTAGATGGGGATGAGCAGTTCTTC. Protein product: CASSVDGDEQFF.

This clonotype was observed at least ten times. The J gene is TRBJ2-1, the V gene TRBV4-3, with TRBD2 matching over 13 bases. CDR3 length equals 18 residues. Per the germline V gene, CDR1 is LGHNA and CDR2 is YSLEER. The V segment lost 2 bases and the J segment 0 bases; nucleotides outside the gene matches: 4. The CDR3 loop is CASSQSRTSGSSYNEQFF. The CDR3 DNA is TGCGCCAGCAGCCAATCGAGGACTAGCGGGAGCTCCTACAATGAGCAGTTCTTC.

The gene calls are TRBV4-3 and TRBJ2-7, with D possibly matching TRBD1 (5 bases). V lost 1 base to trimming and J lost 4 bases, with 17 bases between them. The CDR3 runs 16 residues. The germline gives CDR1 LGHNA, CDR2 YSLEER. CDR3 residues: CASSQGGAAKGYEQYF. CDR3 bases: TGCGCCAGCAGCCAAGGAGGAGCAGCAAAGGGGTACGAGCAGTACTTC.

Details on this clonotype: Its ends do not fully match the called genes, so a read error is possible. The chain couples TRBV18 to TRBJ2-6, with 7 nucleotides matching TRBD1. The CDR3 sequence is 13 residues long. Looked up from germline, CDR1 is KGHSH and CDR2 is LQKENI. CDR3 sequence: CASSPVGRDSPFF. Written as DNA, the CDR3 is TGTGCCAGCTCACCTGTTGGCCGGGACAGTCCTTTCTTC. Full variable domain (missing parts from reference TRBV18 and TRBJ2-6): NAGVMQNPRHLVRRRGQEARLRCSPMKGHSHVYWYRQLPEEGLKFMVYLQKENIIDESGMPKERFSAEFPKEGPSILRIQQVVRGDSAAYFCASSPVGRDSPFFGAGSRLTVL.

The gene calls are TRBV6-5 and TRBJ2-1; 10 bases map to TRBD2. This CDR3 spans 16 amino acids. CDR1 is MNHEY and CDR2 is SVGAGI in the germline V gene. V shed 2 bases, J shed 5 bases, and the junction held 6 bases outside the gene matches. CDR3 DNA: TGTGCCAGCAGTTACCTTAGCGGGAGGCAAGACAATGAGCAGTTCTTC. Translating gives CASSYLSGRQDNEQFF.

This clonotype was seen many times. J is TRBJ2-1 and V is TRBV20-1, with TRBD1 matching over 7 bases. This CDR3 region has 15 residues. The junction had 8 bases not matched to a gene; V was cut back by 6 bases and J by 0 bases. Germline V gene data show CDR1 as DFQATT and CDR2 as SNEGSKA (reference sequence). DNA for the CDR3: TGCAGTGCCGATGACAGGGACAGCTCCTACAATGAGCAGTTCTTC. Translating gives CSADDRDSSYNEQFF.

The V gene is TRBV19, the J gene TRBJ2-4; weak D call: TRBD2 (5 bases). The germline V gene encodes CDR1 LNHDA and CDR2 SQIVND (reference sequence). The CDR3 contains 15 residues. Trimming took 10 bases from V and 1 from J, leaving 17 bases between them. The CDR3 DNA follows: TGTGCCACCTCGCCTTCGTCGGGGGCCAAAAACATTCAGTACTTC. This sequence encodes CATSPSSGAKNIQYF.

There are many counts of this clonotype. V is TRBV29-1 and J is TRBJ2-7; 8 bases are shared with TRBD1. CDR1 is SQVTM and CDR2 is ANQGSEA in the germline V gene. The V and J ends lost 4 bases and 0 bases, in that order; junction bases with no gene match: 2. The CDR3 consists of 13 residues. The CDR3: CSVGTGSSYEQYF. The CDR3 DNA reads as TGCAGCGTTGGGACAGGGAGCTCCTACGAGCAGTACTTC.

This clonotype has a count of ten or more. The chain has TRBV12-3 or TRBV12-4 and TRBJ2-2, with TRBD2 matching over 13 bases. The V and J ends lost 5 bases and 4 bases, in that order; junction bases with no gene match: 7. The CDR3 totals 17 residues. The DNA of the CDR3 is TGTGCCAGCAGTCTGGGGGGACTAGCGGGACCCACCGGGGAGCTGTTTTTT. This codes for CASSLGGLAGPTGELFF.

This clonotype was picked up a small number of times. The rearrangement links TRBV7-9 to TRBJ1-1; 10 bases are a match to TRBD1. The CDR3 consists of 14 residues. From germline, CDR1 is SEHNR and CDR2 FQNEAQ (reference sequence). J lost 7 bases, V lost 3 bases, and 5 bases had no gene match. CDR3 protein: CASSLGQGRDEAFF. The CDR3 nucleotides are TGTGCCAGCAGCTTGGGACAGGGGCGTGATGAAGCTTTCTTT.

The V call is TRBV12-3 or TRBV12-4, the J call TRBJ2-1, with unresolved D. The CDR3 covers 13 residues. With 6 bases removed from V and 7 bases from J, the gap between germline ends came to 13 bases. CDR3 residues: CASSHPLENEQFF. The CDR3 region has the DNA TGTGCCAGCAGCCACCCTCTGGAAAATGAGCAGTTCTTC.

This sequence joins TRBV20-1 and TRBJ2-7, with TRBD2 matching 7 bases. The CDR3 is 15 residues long. The germline gives CDR1 DFQATT, CDR2 SNEGSKA (reference sequence). V dropped 1 base and J dropped 4; count of bases not matched to a gene: 10. The CDR3 DNA is TGCAGTGCTAGAGGCGGGGGTGAAAGGCTTTACGAGCAGTACTTC. This sequence encodes CSARGGGERLYEQYF.

This clonotype was seen a few times. The chain uses TRBV20-1 and TRBJ2-3; 11 nucleotides align to TRBD2. J was trimmed by 4 bases and V by 3 bases; bases with no gene match: 3. The CDR3 consists of 14 residues. From germline, CDR1 is DFQATT and CDR2 SNEGSKA (reference sequence). In DNA, the CDR3 is TGCAGTGCTAGTTTAGCGGGAGGGCCAGATACGCAGTATTTT. It codes for CSASLAGGPDTQYF.